This TCR beta chain was sequenced in a study of response to subunit inactivated influenza vaccine. A word on this clonotype: A junction end diverges from the germline sequence, so it may reflect a read error.

TCRdb reprocessed the RT-PCR reads via MiXCR and lists one record per CDR3 protein. The sample has roughly 500,000 distinct CDR3 sequences; less than 25% are singletons. The CDR3 covers 16 residues. CDR1 is LGHNA and CDR2 is YNFKEQ in the germline V gene. This same sample was also part of a study on T cells expressing NK-cell markers. As that study records: UMI-tagged 5'RACE template switching yielded the TCR beta cDNA. Among the eight sequenced donors, seven tested HCMV-seropositive and one tested seronegative. Sorting of alpha-beta TCR T cells alone was achieved in several experiments with an anti-gamma-delta TCR antibody.

This chain links TRBV4-2 with TRBJ1-2, with D uncertain. The sequencing here drew on CD4+ T cells sorted from PBMCs, taken 11 to 12 days after vaccination. The clonotype comes from a man over 45 who received an inactivated influenza vaccine. The CDR3 reads CARSQDTTVSSYGYTF. CDR3 DNA sequence: TGTGCCAGAAGCCAAGATACAACGGTTTCTAGCTATGGCTACACCTTC.